This T cell receptor (beta chain) was profiled in a study of T cells after yellow fever vaccination (dated by TCRdb to about 2019). At the level of the whole study: The SMART-Seq v4 Ultra Low Input RNA kit was used to prepare libraries from fractions with low cell numbers. To follow T-cell clones before and after both primary and booster YFV17D yellow fever vaccination, bulk TCR alpha and beta repertoires underwent longitudinal sequencing. The cohort comprised two healthy male donors, one aged 18 to 29 and one aged 30 to 39 years. Blood was drawn at multiple timepoints before and after primary and secondary immunization, with bulk PBMC replicates and cell subsets isolated.

Study-level results and caveats: Only two donors were included in the study, so the extent to which the findings can be generalized is limited. The secondary T-cell response was found to be weaker but faster than the primary response, with a peak reached on day 5 rather than on day 15. Computational filtering was needed because FACS-sorted repertoires could contain abundant contaminating clonotypes from the bulk population. After the booster, most clones that had expanded after primary vaccination were detected again (nearly 98% of CD4 and roughly nine tenths of CD8), suggesting broad maintenance of memory. A small fraction of clonotypes appeared in both the CD4 and CD8 compartments, likely as a result of convergent recombination.

The CDR3 runs 15 residues from the cysteine to the phenylalanine. The only DNA kept is the CDR3, 45 bases in frame from the first base. CDR1 and CDR2 were assigned from the germline V gene as ENHRY and SYGVKD. Relative to germline, V is missing 6 bases and J is missing 3 bases, with 10 bases of the junction outside any gene match. There are many counts of this clonotype. What this receptor recognizes is not known. No base qualities exist here, and no much larger clone lies one base off it. TCR cDNA was synthesized by 5'RACE template switching, through which a universal primer site and unique molecular identifiers were introduced. Priming of cDNA synthesis was performed from both the TCR alpha and TCR beta constant segments. Library amplification used two PCR steps, and the second PCR step added sample barcodes and sequencing adapters. Libraries were sequenced on Illumina HiSeq 2500 (2x100 bp) or NovaSeq (2x150 bp). The source study handled its data this way. Demultiplexing of reads and collapsing into UMI consensus sequences were performed with MIGEC, and V(D)J alignment was carried out with MiXCR. Using edgeR on replicate PBMC samples, clonotypes were called vaccine-responding if FDR was below 0.01 and the log2 fold change was above 5 up to day 15. Each bulk clonotype received a CD4 or CD8 identity based on whether the sequenced CD4 or CD8 repertoire contained that clonotype at higher abundance. The raw public reads went through TCRdb reprocessing: fastp at Q25, MiXCR clone calling, in-frame beta chains kept. Records with the same CDR3 protein are collapsed into one entry carrying the most frequent genes and DNA. These V and J calls rely on TCRdb rather than the paper's analysis. This sample lists some 350,000 distinct CDR3 sequences; roughly 12% were detected once. Jointly, the top ten make up around 20% of the sample.

The treatment or condition label for this specimen denotes: live attenuated yellow fever vaccine strain. At each blood-draw timepoint, two biological replicates of bulk PBMCs were collected. PBMCs were isolated from peripheral blood using a standard Ficoll-Paque protocol. TriZol was used to extract RNA from bulk PBMCs, CD4 and CD8 fractions, and dextramer-positive and dextramer-negative fractions. The sequence came from a man between 18 and 35 years old who received the YFV17D yellow fever vaccine. The sample here was PBMCs, taken on the day of the first yellow fever vaccination. The chain couples TRBV10-3 to TRBJ2-7; 8 middle bases align to TRBD1. CDR3 sequence: CAIRTGQGGGYEQYF. The base sequence is TGTGCCATCAGGACTGGACAGGGAGGTGGCTACGAGCAGTACTTC.